Listed below are T cell receptor beta chains from one sample, sequenced in a study of CD8 T cells in ankylosing spondylitis. TCRdb re-called the 5' RACE reads through MiXCR, storing one row per CDR3 protein. The table records 200,000 to 250,000 distinct CDR3 sequences, roughly 10% of them present only once. Input material: blood, either unsorted or a sorted T cell fraction (not recorded which). Receptors originate from a male donor with ankylosing spondylitis or in good health (not recorded which). Both conserved end residues are part of each CDR3. Fields, in order: D gene, V gene, J gene, clone size, CDR3 protein, CDR3 DNA. A D gene is named only where the DNA matches it firmly. Size tells how often a clone was seen (once, few, many) or the class of an expanded clone, and some rows leave it out.

>.|TRBV10-3|TRBJ2-1|few
CAISVQGVGDLNEQFF
TGTGCCATCAGCGTACAGGGAGTAGGGGACCTAAATGAGCAGTTCTTC
>.|TRBV7-8|TRBJ2-1|many
CASSLVRVYNEQFF
TGTGCCAGCAGCTTAGTCCGTGTTTACAATGAGCAGTTCTTC
>.|TRBV11-2|TRBJ2-6|few
CASSLVRGETGANVLTF
TGTGCCAGCAGCTTAGTAAGGGGGGAAACCGGGGCCAACGTCCTGACTTTC
>.|TRBV27|TRBJ2-3|.
CASSPGTLFHTDTQYF
TGTGCCAGCAGTCCCGGGACTCTTTTCCACACAGATACGCAGTATTTT
>.|TRBV5-1|TRBJ2-1|.
CASSFPLLKGDEQFF
TGCGCCAGCAGCTTTCCTCTACTGAAGGGGGATGAGCAGTTCTTC
>.|TRBV10-3|TRBJ2-7|few
CAVRDWDKQYF
TGTGCCGTCCGGGATTGGGACAAGCAGTACTTC
>TRBD2|TRBV4-1|TRBJ2-3|many
CASSLGLAGALSTDTQYF
TGCGCCAGCAGCCTAGGACTAGCGGGGGCCCTCAGCACAGATACGCAGTATTTT
>TRBD1|TRBV7-2|TRBJ2-3|many
CASSLRWDRGRLFTDTQYF
TGTGCCAGCAGCCTTAGGTGGGACAGGGGCCGATTATTCACAGATACGCAGTATTTT
>.|TRBV5-1|TRBJ1-1|many
CASSPPGRGNTEAFF
TGCGCCAGCAGCCCGCCCGGCCGAGGGAACACTGAAGCTTTCTTT
>.|TRBV3-1|TRBJ1-1|few
CAVNDGGQAEAFF
TGTGCCGTCAACGACGGGGGGCAGGCTGAAGCTTTCTTT